This T cell receptor (beta chain) was profiled in a study of cytotoxic CD8 clonotypes in ibrutinib-treated CLL. This CDR3 region has 12 residues. Looked up from germline, CDR1 is MNHEY and CDR2 is SMNVEV (reference sequence). Trimming cost V 6 bases and J 0 bases, with 5 bases left between them. Only in-frame clones appear in the TCRdb table, and some are missing; sequencing was by immunoSEQ multiplex PCR. Among approximately 92,000 clones listed, roughly 80% were seen once. V and J are TRBV27 and TRBJ1-2; D is unclear. This specimen consisted of PBMCs, obtained after 24 months of ibrutinib treatment. The TCR sequence derives from a human donor with chronic lymphocytic leukemia. The CDR3 is CASRSANYGYTF. CDR3 nucleotides: TGTGCCAGCAGATCCGCTAACTATGGCTACACCTTC.